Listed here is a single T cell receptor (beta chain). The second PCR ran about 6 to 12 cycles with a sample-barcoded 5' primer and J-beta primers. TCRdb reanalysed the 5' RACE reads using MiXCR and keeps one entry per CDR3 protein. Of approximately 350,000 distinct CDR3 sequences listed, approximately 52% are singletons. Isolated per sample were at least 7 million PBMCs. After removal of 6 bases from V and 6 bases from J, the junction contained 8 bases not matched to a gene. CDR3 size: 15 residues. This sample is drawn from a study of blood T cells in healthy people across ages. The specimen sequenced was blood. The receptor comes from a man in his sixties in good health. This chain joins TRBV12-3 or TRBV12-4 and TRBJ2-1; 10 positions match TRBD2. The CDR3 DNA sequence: TGTGCCAGCAGCTTCAGCGGGGGGGCCGTCAATGAGCAGTTCTTC. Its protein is CASSFSGGAVNEQFF.